The following is a T cell receptor (beta chain) sequence with its context. Seattle patients were enrolled while actively infected and followed longitudinally. This record comes from a study of blood T cell repertoires in COVID-19. In the study overall: PBMCs, B-cell-depleted T cells, or T cells were the source of the cDNA or gDNA that made up the material.

As handled by the study authors: Estimation of nucleated cell counts was performed using reference gene primer amplification. Clones were read by immunoSEQ multiplex PCR, and TCRdb kept only the in-frame ones, dropping some. V, J and clone size were drawn from that table, and D and trimming were deduced from the DNA. Here the sample spans about 120,000 clones, about nine tenths being singletons. There are 16 residues in the CDR3. Germline CDR1 LGHNA, CDR2 YNFKEQ. The ends lost 1 base at V and 5 bases at J; junction bases unmatched: 10. Sequencing used peripheral blood. This receptor was taken from a man between 60 and 70 years old with COVID-19, enrolled during active disease. The chain combines TRBV4-2 with TRBJ2-5; the match to TRBD2 covers 7 bases. The CDR3 DNA reads TGTGCCAGCAGCCAAGGGGCGGCTATCGGGAGGGAGACCCAGTACTTC. Its protein is CASSQGAAIGRETQYF.